These 21 T cell receptor beta chains were all obtained from the same sample, sequenced in a study of blood T cell repertoires in COVID-19. Profiling relied on immunoSEQ multiplex PCR, and the TCRdb table lists in-frame clones only, not all of them. Found here are roughly 250,000 clones, 90% of them singletons; the top ten hold less than 0.9%. The sequenced sample consisted of PBMCs or T cells enriched from blood (not recorded which). The receptors originated from a man over 45 who had been exposed to COVID-19.

This chain connects TRBV27 to TRBJ1-1, with TRBD1 identical over 8 bases. Germline V gene lookup returns CDR1 MNHEY and CDR2 SMNVEV (reference sequence). The CDR3 extends over 16 amino acids. Germline trimming cut 0 bases from V and 3 bases from J; bases unmatched to any gene: 6. The DNA for the CDR3 is TGTGCCAGCAGTTTATCCCCAGGGGGCTGGTACACTGAAGCTTTCTTT. Translated: CASSLSPGGWYTEAFF.

In this sample, this clone turned up once. CDR3 DNA sequence: TGCGCCAGCAGCTTGAGCGGGGGGTTTGGCTACGAGCAGTACTTC. Amino acids: CASSLSGGFGYEQYF. The chain uses TRBV5-1 and TRBJ2-7, with 9 bases fitting TRBD2. This CDR3 comprises 15 residues. After removal of 1 base from V and 3 bases from J, the junction contained 5 bases not matched to a gene. The germline V gene has CDR1 SGHRS and CDR2 YFSETQ.

The CDR3 protein is CATALKWYWGYTF. The DNA of the CDR3 is TGTGCCACCGCCTTGAAATGGTACTGGGGCTACACCTTC. V and J are TRBV28 and TRBJ1-2, with no clear D. The V gene's germline CDR1 is MDHEN and CDR2 SYDVKM. The CDR3 runs to 13 residues. Trimming removed 10 bases at V and 8 bases at J, with 20 bases between.

J is TRBJ2-1 and V is TRBV7-6, with 10 positions matching TRBD1. The V and J ends lost 4 bases and 8 bases, in that order; junction bases with no gene match: 8. This CDR3 region has 15 residues. Per the germline V gene, CDR1 is SGHVS and CDR2 is FNYEAQ. In DNA form, the CDR3 reads TGTGCCAGCAGCTCGAGGACAGGGGGAATGGATGAGCAGTTCTTC. It yields the protein CASSSRTGGMDEQFF.

V gene TRBV19 combines with J gene TRBJ1-6; D uncertain. Trimming stripped 1 base from V and 9 bases from J, with 7 bases between. CDR1 and CDR2 (germline): LNHDA, SQIVND (reference sequence). The CDR3 contains 13 residues. Here the CDR3 reads CASSIGRGSPLHF. The CDR3 DNA is TGTGCCAGTAGTATAGGCCGGGGTTCACCCCTCCACTTT.

This sequence joins TRBV19 and TRBJ1-5, with D unresolved. The CDR3 runs 13 residues. Trimming took 4 bases from V and 9 from J, leaving 13 bases between them. CDR1 and CDR2 (germline): LNHDA, SQIVND (reference sequence). For the CDR3, the DNA is TGTGCCAGTAGTAGTTCATCACTCCGGCCCCAGCATTTT. Protein sequence: CASSSSSLRPQHF.

A few counts support this clone. The rearrangement uses TRBV2 and TRBJ1-1; D might be TRBD1 (5 bases). The length of the CDR3 is 16 residues. Germline V CDR1 and CDR2: SNHLY, FYNNEI. V lost 4 bases and J 5 bases, leaving 20 bases between the germline ends. The CDR3 region is CASSAQLDTFGTEAFF. DNA of the CDR3: TGTGCCAGCAGTGCACAACTGGACACCTTTGGTACTGAAGCTTTCTTT.

The chain couples TRBV12-3 or TRBV12-4 to TRBJ1-1; D is unclear. This CDR3 comprises 13 residues. V lost 3 bases to trimming and J lost 4 bases, with 9 bases between them. CDR3 bases: TGTGCCAGCAGTTTTGCGGGTGGCACTGAAGCTTTCTTT. It codes for CASSFAGGTEAFF.

V and J are TRBV18 and TRBJ1-2, with TRBD1 matching 7 bases. The V segment lost 6 bases and the J segment 6 bases; nucleotides outside the gene matches: 10. This CDR3 comprises 14 residues. Germline V gene data show CDR1 as KGHSH and CDR2 as LQKENI. In nucleotides, the CDR3 is TGTGCCAGCTCCCTACAGGGGCGTTCCGATGGCTACACCTTC. Its translation: CASSLQGRSDGYTF.

This CDR3 is CASSAGTGPPYEQYF. DNA of the CDR3: TGTGCCAGCAGTGCCGGGACAGGACCACCTTACGAGCAGTACTTC. The rearrangement uses TRBV6-4 and TRBJ2-7; 8 bases are a match to TRBD1. CDR1 is MRHNA, CDR2 SNTAGT, per germline. Germline trimming cut 4 bases from V and 4 bases from J; bases unmatched to any gene: 9. The CDR3 sequence is 15 residues long.

The chain employs TRBV24-1 and TRBJ1-4, with 8 bases identical to TRBD1. Germline V gene data show CDR1 as KGHDR and CDR2 as SFDVKD. The CDR3 loop spans 18 amino acids. V lost 1 base, J lost 2 bases, and 8 bases stayed unmatched. CDR3 region: CATSDFEAGGLTNEKLFF. DNA of the CDR3: TGTGCCACCAGTGATTTTGAGGCAGGGGGCTTGACTAATGAAAAACTGTTTTTT.

J is TRBJ1-4 and V is TRBV18; no firm D call. Germline CDR1 reads KGHSH; CDR2 reads LQKENI. V shed 1 base and J shed 2 bases, with 8 bases lying between them. The CDR3 has 15 amino acids. The CDR3 loop reads CASSPRHGTNEKLFF. The CDR3 DNA follows: TGTGCCAGCTCACCACGGCATGGTACTAATGAAAAACTGTTTTTT.

The CDR3 region is CASSPGAASNQPQHF. For the CDR3, the DNA is TGTGCCAGCAGCCCTGGGGCAGCGAGCAATCAGCCCCAGCATTTT. The chain links TRBV7-2 to TRBJ1-5; perhaps TRBD1 as D (5 bases). This CDR3 is 15 amino acids long. Germline V CDR1 and CDR2: SGHTA, FQGNSA. V was trimmed by 5 bases and J by 1 base, leaving 12 bases between them. The full variable domain, its missing parts supplied by reference TRBV7-2 and TRBJ1-5, is GAGVSQSPSNKVTEKGKDVELRCDPISGHTALYWYRQSLGQGLEFLIYFQGNSAPDKSGLPSDRFSAERTGGSVSTLTIQRTQQEDSAVYLCASSPGAASNQPQHFGDGTRLSIL.

This chain links TRBV12-3 or TRBV12-4 with TRBJ2-5, with TRBD1 as a possible D gene (5 bases). This CDR3 contains 12 residues. V lost 2 bases to trimming and J lost 4 bases, with 5 bases between them. The CDR3 nucleotides are TGTGCCAGCAGTTTACAGGGAGAGACCCAGTACTTC. Residues: CASSLQGETQYF.

The chain employs TRBV5-1 and TRBJ2-3; TRBD2 matches 8 bases. V trimming: 0 bases; J trimming: 7 bases; junction bases outside the gene matches: 10. Germline lookup yields CDR1 SGHRS and CDR2 YFSETQ. This CDR3 comprises 16 residues. CDR3 in amino acids: CASSLVLSGNPNTQYF. As DNA, the CDR3 is TGCGCCAGCAGCTTGGTTCTTAGCGGGAACCCAAATACGCAGTATTTT.

J is TRBJ2-3 and V is TRBV28; 11 bases align to TRBD2. There are 15 residues in the CDR3. Per the germline V gene, CDR1 is MDHEN and CDR2 is SYDVKM. Trimming removed 3 bases from V and 6 bases from J; junction bases left unmatched: 5. This chain's CDR3 is CASSFRTSGPDTQYF. As DNA, the CDR3 is TGTGCCAGCAGTTTTAGGACTAGCGGGCCCGATACGCAGTATTTT.

The rearrangement links TRBV5-4 to TRBJ1-1; perhaps TRBD1 as D (6 bases). CDR1 and CDR2 (germline): SGHNT, YYREEE (reference sequence). Trimming removed 0 bases from V and 3 bases from J, with 9 bases in between. The CDR3 runs to 14 residues. CDR3 in DNA: TGTGCCAGCAGCTTGGCAGGGGTCGACACTGAAGCTTTCTTT. Translated: CASSLAGVDTEAFF.

V usage is TRBV11-3 and J usage is TRBJ1-1; D call uncertain. V dropped 6 bases and J dropped 3 bases, with 14 bases sitting between them. Per germline, CDR1 SGHNT and CDR2 YENEEA. The CDR3 loop spans 14 amino acids. The CDR3 DNA sequence: TGTGCCAGCAGTCCTATCGGGGTGCACACTGAAGCTTTCTTT. Translating gives CASSPIGVHTEAFF.

J is TRBJ2-5 and V is TRBV7-3; weak D call: TRBD2 (7 bases). The CDR3 has 15 amino acids. The V and J ends lost 2 bases and 5 bases respectively, with 15 bases between them. CDR1 SGHTA and CDR2 FQGTGA come from the germline V gene. The CDR3 reads CASSLLGGPSETQYF. The CDR3 nucleotides are TGTGCCAGCAGCTTATTGGGGGGGCCTTCCGAGACCCAGTACTTC.

V and J are TRBV3-1 (or the pseudogene TRBV3-2) and TRBJ2-7, with 10 positions matching TRBD1. CDR1 is LGHDT, CDR2 YNNKEL, per germline (reference sequence). The CDR3 loop spans 15 amino acids. V trimming: 4 bases; J trimming: 1 base; junction bases outside the gene matches: 4. The CDR3 protein is CASSRGQGTSYEQYF. CDR3 coding DNA: TGTGCCAGCAGCCGGGGACAGGGGACATCCTACGAGCAGTACTTC.

The rearrangement joins TRBV18 to TRBJ1-1, with TRBD1 matching over 7 bases. This CDR3 is 17 amino acids long. The ends lost 1 base at V and 3 bases at J; junction bases unmatched: 11. From germline, CDR1 is KGHSH and CDR2 LQKENI. The CDR3 DNA follows: TGTGCCAGCTCACCACAGGGGGCATCGTGGTGGTACACTGAAGCTTTCTTT. This codes for CASSPQGASWWYTEAFF.